This T cell receptor beta chain comes out of a study of T cell clonotyping in hematopoietic cell transplantation. Study-level findings and limits: After transplant, recipient diversity fell while pathologically expanded clonotypes grew through day 180. At the given depth, recipient repertoires were over 97% de novo clonotypes.

This table comes from immunoSEQ multiplex PCR, and its TCRdb copy is limited to in-frame clones, with some not included. This repertoire shows approximately 8,700 clones, approximately 96% found once; its top ten account for more than 2%. The CDR3 covers 15 residues. Per the germline V gene, CDR1 is GTSNPN and CDR2 is SVGIG (reference sequence). V was pared by 4 bases and J by 5 bases, with 17 bases between. A remark on this clone: Its antigen is as yet unknown.

The origin of this receptor is a male patient in his sixties or seventies who had an allogeneic stem cell transplant from a related donor, so the T cells may come from the graft donor. Some clones in this sample may be carry-over from other donors' samples. The specimen was peripheral blood mononuclear cells, collected 100 days after allogeneic stem cell transplant. J is TRBJ1-4 and V is TRBV30, with D maybe TRBD1 (6 bases). This CDR3 reads CAWKSMGQPNEKLFF. For the CDR3, the DNA is TGTGCCTGGAAAAGTATGGGACAACCAAATGAAAAACTGTTTTTT.